This T cell receptor (beta chain) was identified in a study of early T cells in non-severe SARS-CoV-2 infection (TCRdb year 2021). Turning to the overall study: TCR sequencing used bulk RNA from unsorted whole blood, so alpha and beta chains could not be paired.

CDR1 and CDR2 were assigned from the germline V gene (reference sequence) as LNHDA and SQIVND. Reading from cysteine to phenylalanine, the CDR3 counts 15 amino acids. The CDR3 DNA has 45 bases and is translated from base 1. Trimming leaves V shorter by 3 bases and J shorter by 0 bases, with the junction holding 2 bases beyond the gene matches. Library preparation was by 5' RACE. Sequenced using a NextSeq 500. To correct for sequencing error and PCR bias, the TCR library protocol tagged individual cDNA molecules with unique molecular identifiers. TCR alpha and beta chains were both sequenced, and the abundances of alpha and beta sequences in each sample were closely correlated with each other. As for how the authors treated the data: V gene, J gene and CDR3 annotation of TCR sequences was performed with Decombinator V4. TCRs were defined as expanded if a significant change between any two time points was detected under a Poisson model with p below 0.0001. Abundances of TCRs were expressed as counts per million after normalisation to the total number of TCRs sequenced in each sample. MAIT TCRs were defined by TRAV1-2 paired with TRAJ12, TRAJ20 or TRAJ33, and iNKT TCRs by TRAV10 paired with TRAJ18. VDJdb, accessed 1 November 2021, was searched for CMV, EBV and SARS-CoV-2 annotated TCRs, with TCRs annotated for multiple antigens excluded. The public reads were quality trimmed at Q25 with fastp and then assembled into clones with MiXCR by TCRdb, keeping productive beta chains. CDR3 protein duplicates are merged, each entry listing the most common genes and DNA. These V and J calls rely on TCRdb rather than the paper's analysis. The sample contains 85,000 to 100,000 distinct CDR3 sequences, approximately 17% of them found a single time. The ten largest clones take up around 1.3% of the sample.

Beyond this particular receptor, the publication reports: VDJdb matching was skewed toward anti-spike CD8 responses, so virus-specific expansions were likely underestimated and private and CD4 specificities were missed.

In the case of this clonotype: Its antigen is unknown. Base quality data are lacking; no much larger clone is found one base away.

Set within a cohort of healthcare workers in London, UK, this nested case-control study involved weekly PCR testing of nasopharyngeal swabs along with blood sampling. Between 23 and 31 March 2020, the week of the UK lockdown, healthcare workers were enrolled and then followed up weekly for as long as 16 weeks. The chain couples TRBV19 to TRBJ2-3; TRBD1 aligns with 8 central bases. The origin of this receptor is an adult who was a healthcare worker with PCR-confirmed SARS-CoV-2 infection or an uninfected control (not recorded which). The sample taken for sequencing was whole blood. The DNA reads as follows: TGTGCCAGTAGTATGCAGGGGGCCAGCACAGATACGCAGTATTTT. It codes for CASSMQGASTDTQYF. Reference TRBV19 and TRBJ2-3 genes cover what lies past the CDR3, so the full variable domain is DGGITQSPKYLFRKEGQNVTLSCEQNLNHDAMYWYRQDPGQGLRLIYYSQIVNDFQKGDIAEGYSVSREKKESFPLTVTSAQKNPTAFYLCASSMQGASTDTQYFGPGTRLTVL.